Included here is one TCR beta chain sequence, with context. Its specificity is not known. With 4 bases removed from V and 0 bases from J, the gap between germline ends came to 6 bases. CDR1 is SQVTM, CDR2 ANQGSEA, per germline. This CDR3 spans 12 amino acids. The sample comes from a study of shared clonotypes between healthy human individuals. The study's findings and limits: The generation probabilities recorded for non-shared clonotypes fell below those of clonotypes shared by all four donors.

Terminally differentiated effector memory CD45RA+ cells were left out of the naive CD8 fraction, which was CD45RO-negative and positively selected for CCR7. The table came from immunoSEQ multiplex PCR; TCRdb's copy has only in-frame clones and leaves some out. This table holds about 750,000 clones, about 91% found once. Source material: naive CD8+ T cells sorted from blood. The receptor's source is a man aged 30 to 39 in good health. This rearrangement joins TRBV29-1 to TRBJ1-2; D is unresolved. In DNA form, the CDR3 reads TGCAGCGTTGTAATAGCTAACTATGGCTACACCTTC. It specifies CSVVIANYGYTF.